Below, 6 T cell receptor beta chains from the same sample are listed, as sequenced in a study of blood T cell repertoires in COVID-19 (dated by TCRdb to the early 2020s). The library was obtained by the immunoSEQ multiplex PCR assay. As stored in TCRdb, this immuneACCESS dataset retains in-frame rearrangements with V and J assigned. A fraction of the clones does not appear; measured against another copy, unresolved V genes explain less than half of the discrepancy, and the remainder lacks a known reason. The sample table holds about 230,000 clones, of which over 80% were seen once. The leading ten clones occupy over 1% of the sample. Source material: peripheral blood. All receptors derive from a woman in her thirties with COVID-19, enrolled during active disease.

The V and J genes are TRBV4-3 and TRBJ1-1; no clear D. The germline V gene has CDR1 LGHNA and CDR2 YSLEER. V lost 4 bases, J lost 4 bases, and 13 bases lay in between. There are 14 residues in the CDR3. CDR3: CASSRDRGSTEAFF. The CDR3, as DNA: TGCGCCAGCAGCCGAGACCGGGGATCCACTGAAGCTTTCTTT.

This rearrangement joins TRBV6-6 to TRBJ1-5; a weak D match, TRBD1 (5 bases). Germline-derived CDR1 and CDR2 are MNHNY and SVGAGI (reference sequence). V lost 4 bases, J lost 16 bases, and 17 bases lay in between. The CDR3 totals 12 residues. The CDR3 DNA reads as TGTGCCAGCAGTTCTGACAGCCGATCTCTACATTTT. It yields the protein CASSSDSRSLHF.

The sample holds a few counts of this clone. The chain joins TRBV4-3 to TRBJ2-7; TRBD2 matches at 7 bases. The CDR3 spans 15 residues. J was trimmed by 7 bases and V by 1 base; bases with no gene match: 10. CDR1 is LGHNA and CDR2 is YSLEER in the germline V gene. The CDR3 loop reads CASSQGPVGAGEQYF. Here the CDR3 DNA reads TGCGCCAGCAGCCAAGGCCCAGTTGGAGCGGGGGAGCAGTACTTC.

The chain combines TRBV5-4 with TRBJ2-3; 8 bases agree with TRBD2. J was trimmed by 4 bases and V by 4 bases; bases with no gene match: 8. This CDR3 region has 15 residues. Looked up from germline, CDR1 is SGHNT and CDR2 is YYREEE (reference sequence). CDR3 in DNA: TGTGCCAGCAGCGCCGAACTAGCGGAACCAGATACGCAGTATTTT. It is translated as CASSAELAEPDTQYF.

This clone was found a few times. The J gene is TRBJ1-3, the V gene TRBV30; TRBD1 matches at 7 bases. CDR3 size: 14 residues. CDR1 is GTSNPN, CDR2 SVGIG, per germline (reference sequence). V lost 7 bases to trimming and J lost 7 bases; unmatched junction nucleotides: 13. The CDR3, as DNA: TGTGCCTTGTACAGGGGCAGGGTCGGCAACACCATATATTTT. It yields the protein CALYRGRVGNTIYF.

V gene TRBV24-1 combines with J gene TRBJ2-2; D gene ambiguous. V was cut by 2 bases and J by 0 bases, with 9 bases left in between. The CDR3 extends over 16 amino acids. The germline gives CDR1 KGHDR, CDR2 SFDVKD. Here the CDR3 DNA reads TGTGCCACCAGTGATTCCTTCCGTACGAACACCGGGGAGCTGTTTTTT. It encodes CATSDSFRTNTGELFF.